Listed below are T cell receptor beta chains from one sample, sequenced in a study of blood T cells in healthy people across ages. One entry per CDR3 protein, called by TCRdb with MiXCR from the 5' RACE reads. In the table there are 980,000 or so distinct CDR3 sequences, about 48% of which are singletons. Sequencing was performed on blood. The receptors stem from a man aged 25-45 years in good health. Both conserved end residues are part of each CDR3. Each record gives: J gene, V gene, CDR3 protein.

TRBJ2-1,TRBV2,CASSEAMGDPYNEQFF
TRBJ2-3,TRBV7-2,CASSLDRAADTQYF
TRBJ1-2,TRBV28,CASNPGWGYTF
TRBJ2-1,TRBV20-1,CSARPNRGLHEQFF
TRBJ1-5,TRBV4-1,CASSQEGRFSNQPQHF
TRBJ1-2,TRBV6-2/TRBV6-3,CASSYADRGGYTF
TRBJ2-5,TRBV20-1,CSAREVKGSETQYF
-,TRBV6-2/TRBV6-3,CASSEQGNEQYF
TRBJ1-1,TRBV24-1,CASQGWGEAFF
-,TRBV15,CATSRDLEGTQYF
TRBJ1-1,TRBV5-1,CASSDRDSSMNTEAFF
TRBJ1-2,TRBV4-2,CASSPQTGGYGYTF
TRBJ2-3,TRBV6-5,CASSARPSTDTQYF
TRBJ2-7,TRBV28,CASSLMGRPYEQYF
TRBJ2-3,TRBV6-5,CASRQGVFTDTQYF
TRBJ1-2,TRBV4-1,CASSHNTGTGVDGYTF
TRBJ2-3,TRBV7-2,CASKAGAFTDTQYF
TRBJ2-1,TRBV10-3,CAISEPGYDPFSYNEQFF
TRBJ2-3,TRBV6-1,CASSEATSTDTQYF
TRBJ2-7,TRBV6-6,CASSYVGRDYEQYF
-,TRBV2,CASGQDRSSYEQYF
TRBJ2-3,TRBV14,CASSSRTVSRSTDTQYF
TRBJ2-7,TRBV20-1,CSALRGGGYEQYF
TRBJ2-7,TRBV29-1,CSVIRGYEQYF
-,TRBV29-1,CSVAGTGESYEQYF
TRBJ2-7,TRBV4-1,CASSQEFSYRVDEQYF
TRBJ1-1,TRBV28,CASRLGVEAFF
TRBJ2-1,TRBV6-5,CASSPGYEQFF